The 8 T cell receptor beta chains below come from one sample, sequenced in a study of T cells in localized non-small cell lung cancer (dated by TCRdb to the early 2020s). The library was produced with the immunoSEQ multiplex PCR assay. TCRdb re-hosts the immuneACCESS table, in-frame sequences only. Its copies lack some clones; in the studies checked, an unresolved V gene accounts for under half of them, and the cause for the rest is not known. Across this sample there are more than 45,000 clones, with around four fifths seen only once. In total, the top ten clones hold approximately 18% of the sample. Here the sequenced sample was peripheral blood mononuclear cells, taken before any cancer treatment. All receptors derive from a man between 40 and 75 years old with stage III lung adenocarcinoma.

The V and J genes are TRBV6-5 and TRBJ2-3, with TRBD1 matching 7 bases. V lost 5 bases and J lost 3; bases outside the gene matches: 8. The CDR3 is 15 amino acids. CDR1 and CDR2 from the germline V gene are MNHEY and SVGAGI. The CDR3 nucleotides read TGTGCCAGCAGTACCCGGACAGGAACAACAGATACGCAGTATTTT. This sequence encodes CASSTRTGTTDTQYF.

V usage is TRBV7-3 and J usage is TRBJ2-1, with D possibly being TRBD2 (5 bases). V dropped 3 bases and J dropped 6 bases, with 12 bases sitting between them. Looked up from germline, CDR1 is SGHTA and CDR2 is FQGTGA. The CDR3 has 14 amino acids. CDR3 nucleotides: TGTGCCAGCAGCTTCCAGAGGGCCGTCAATGAGCAGTTCTTC. It yields the protein CASSFQRAVNEQFF.

The CDR3 sequence: CASSLEPANTGELFF. Here the CDR3 DNA reads TGCGCCAGCAGCTTGGAACCGGCGAACACCGGGGAGCTGTTTTTT. This chain connects TRBV5-1 to TRBJ2-2; no clear D gene. The ends were cut back, 0 bases at V and 0 bases at J, with 6 bases in the middle. CDR1 SGHRS and CDR2 YFSETQ come from the germline V gene. The CDR3 consists of 15 residues.

The CDR3 DNA follows: TGTGCCAGCATAACACGCCGGGACAACTACGAGCAGTACTTC. It translates to CASITRRDNYEQYF. The chain recombines TRBV2 with TRBJ2-7; tentatively, D is TRBD1 (6 bases). With 7 bases removed from V and 3 bases from J, the gap between germline ends came to 16 bases. CDR1 is SNHLY, CDR2 FYNNEI, per germline. The CDR3 has 14 amino acids.

This chain connects TRBV7-3 to TRBJ2-1; D gene ambiguous. Germline CDR1 and CDR2: SGHTA and FQGTGA. This CDR3 is built from 16 residues. Trimming cost V 5 bases and J 0 bases, with 14 bases left between them. CDR3 residues: CASSPGPGSSYNEQFF. As DNA, the CDR3 is TGTGCCAGCAGCCCCGGACCCGGAAGCTCCTACAATGAGCAGTTCTTC.

The chain recombines TRBV6-5 with TRBJ2-1, with TRBD2 matching 12 bases. CDR3 length: 16 amino acids. CDR1 MNHEY and CDR2 SVGAGI come from the germline V gene. The ends lost 0 bases at V and 5 bases at J; junction bases unmatched: 2. The CDR3 sequence is CASSYSGLAGNNEQFF. Written as DNA, the CDR3 is TGTGCCAGCAGTTACTCAGGACTAGCGGGGAACAATGAGCAGTTCTTC.

The chain employs TRBV6-1 and TRBJ1-4; a possible D gene is TRBD1 (5 bases). V lost 1 base, J lost 6 bases, and 12 bases lay in between. The CDR3 has 15 residues. Germline CDR1 and CDR2: MNHNS and SASEGT. In DNA form, the CDR3 reads TGTGCCAGCAGTGAAGAGGTGGCAGGGCATGAAAAACTGTTTTTT. Its translation is CASSEEVAGHEKLFF.

This clone was picked up a small number of times. This sequence joins TRBV7-9 and TRBJ2-4; 10 nucleotides agree with TRBD1. The CDR3 has 16 amino acids. The V gene end was trimmed by 4 bases and the J gene end by 7 bases; junction bases not matched to a gene: 10. From germline, CDR1 is SEHNR and CDR2 FQNEAQ (reference sequence). CDR3 region: CASSSFRDRGVNIQYF. In DNA form, the CDR3 reads TGTGCCAGCAGCTCGTTCAGGGACAGGGGCGTCAACATTCAGTACTTC. Looking up the rest from reference TRBV7-9 and TRBJ2-4 gives the full variable domain: DTGVSQNPRHKITKRGQNVTFRCDPISEHNRLYWYRQTLGQGPEFLTYFQNEAQLEKSRLLSDRFSAERPKGSFSTLEIQRTEQGDSAMYLCASSSFRDRGVNIQYFGAGTRLSVL.